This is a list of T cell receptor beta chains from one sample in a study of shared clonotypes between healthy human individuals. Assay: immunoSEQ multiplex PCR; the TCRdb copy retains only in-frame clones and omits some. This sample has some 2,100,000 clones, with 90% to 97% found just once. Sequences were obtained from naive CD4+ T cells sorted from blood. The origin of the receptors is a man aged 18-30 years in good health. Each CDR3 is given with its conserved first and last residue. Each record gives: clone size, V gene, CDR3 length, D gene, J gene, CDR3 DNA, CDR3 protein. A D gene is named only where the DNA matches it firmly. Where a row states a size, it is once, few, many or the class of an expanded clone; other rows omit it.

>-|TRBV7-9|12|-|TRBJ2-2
TGTGCCAGCAGCCACGACACCGGGGAGCTGTTTTTT
CASSHDTGELFF
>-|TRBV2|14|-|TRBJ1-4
TGTGCCAGCAGGGGGACACCAACTAATGAAAAACTGTTTTTT
CASRGTPTNEKLFF
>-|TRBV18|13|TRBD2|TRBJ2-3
TGTGCCAGCTCTGTAGCGGGCCCAGATACGCAGTATTTT
CASSVAGPDTQYF
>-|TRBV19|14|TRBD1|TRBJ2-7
TGTGCCAGTAGTCACCGAGGACAGGGCTACGAGCAGTACTTC
CASSHRGQGYEQYF
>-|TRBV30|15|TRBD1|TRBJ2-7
TGTGCCTGGAGTCCCGGACAGGATTGGTGGTACGAGCAGTACTTC
CAWSPGQDWWYEQYF
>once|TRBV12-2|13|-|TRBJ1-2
TGTGCAAGTCGCTTGGGACAGAGCTATGGCTACACCTTC
CASRLGQSYGYTF
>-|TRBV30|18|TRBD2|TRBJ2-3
TGTGCCTGGAGAGATACTAGCGGGGGAAGCCCTTTCACAGATACGCAGTATTTT
CAWRDTSGGSPFTDTQYF
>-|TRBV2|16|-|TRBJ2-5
TGTGCCAGCAGTACCACACAGGGTTCTAAGCAAGAGACCCAGTACTTC
CASSTTQGSKQETQYF
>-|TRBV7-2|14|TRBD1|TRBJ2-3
TGTGCCAGCAGCCTGGACAGGGGTGGAGATACGCAGTATTTT
CASSLDRGGDTQYF
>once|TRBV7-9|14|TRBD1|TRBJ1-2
TGTGCCAGCAGCCGTGGACAGGGGATCAGGGGCTACACCTTC
CASSRGQGIRGYTF
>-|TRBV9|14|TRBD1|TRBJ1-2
TGTGCCAGCAGCGTAGCGGATAGGGACAGCCCCTACACCTTC
CASSVADRDSPYTF
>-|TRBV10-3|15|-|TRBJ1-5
TGTGCCATCAGTGAAGGGGGAACCACTGGTCAGCCCCAGCATTTT
CAISEGGTTGQPQHF
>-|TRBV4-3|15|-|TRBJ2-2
TGCGCCAGCAGCCAAGGTGGAGGGACCACCGGGGAGCTGTTTTTT
CASSQGGGTTGELFF
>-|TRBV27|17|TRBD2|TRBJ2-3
TGTGCCAGCAGTTTAGACTTCCAGCGGGGGAGCACAGATACGCAGTATTTT
CASSLDFQRGSTDTQYF
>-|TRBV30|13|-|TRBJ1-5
TGTGCCTGGGGTGATCGACAGGATCAGCCCCAGCATTTT
CAWGDRQDQPQHF
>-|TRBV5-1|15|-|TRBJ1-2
TGCGCCAGCAGCTTGAGCAGCGACAACTACTATGGCTACACCTTC
CASSLSSDNYYGYTF
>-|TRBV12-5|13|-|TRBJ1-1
TGTGCTAGTGGTTTGGACACCGTGCTTGAAGCTTTCTTT
CASGLDTVLEAFF
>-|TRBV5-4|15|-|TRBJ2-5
TGTGCCAGCAGCTCACAACGGGCCGGGGGAGAGACCCAGTACTTC
CASSSQRAGGETQYF
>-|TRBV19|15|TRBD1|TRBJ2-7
TGTGCCAGTAGTAGGGGACAGGGGGCCACCTACGAGCAGTACTTC
CASSRGQGATYEQYF
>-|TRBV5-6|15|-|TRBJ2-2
TGTGCCAGCAGCTGGGACAACCGGCCCGCCGGGGAGCTGTTTTTT
CASSWDNRPAGELFF
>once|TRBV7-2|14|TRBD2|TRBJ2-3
TGTGCCAGCAGCTTGGGACTAGCTGGAGATACGCAGTATTTT
CASSLGLAGDTQYF
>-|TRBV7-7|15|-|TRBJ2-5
TGTGCTAGCAGCTCTGAGCCTGGACTGGTAGAGACCCAGTACTTC
CASSSEPGLVETQYF
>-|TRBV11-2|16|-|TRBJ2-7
TGTGCCAGCAGCTTGGGGGGGGCGCTAAATTCCTACGAGCAGTACTTC
CASSLGGALNSYEQYF
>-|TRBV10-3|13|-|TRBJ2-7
TGTGCCATCACAGGGCAGGGGGGGTCCGAGCAGTACTTC
CAITGQGGSEQYF
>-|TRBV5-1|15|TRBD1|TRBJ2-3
TGCGCCAGCAGCCCGCTGACAGGGGAGACAGATACGCAGTATTTT
CASSPLTGETDTQYF
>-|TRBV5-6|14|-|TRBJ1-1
TGTGCCAGCAGCGCCCCGGGACGTTTCACTGAAGCTTTCTTT
CASSAPGRFTEAFF
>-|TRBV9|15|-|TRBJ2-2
TGTGCCAGCAGCCCTGCAACAGGGTTCACCGGGGAGCTGTTTTTT
CASSPATGFTGELFF
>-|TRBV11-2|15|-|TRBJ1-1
TGTGCCAGCAGCTTAGGTATGGGAATGAACACTGAAGCTTTCTTT
CASSLGMGMNTEAFF
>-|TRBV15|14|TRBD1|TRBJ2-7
TGTGCCACCAGCAGGCCGGGACAGTCCTACGAGCAGTACTTC
CATSRPGQSYEQYF
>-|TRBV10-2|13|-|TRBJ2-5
TGCGCCAGCAGTGAGACAGGTCAAGAGACCCAGTACTTC
CASSETGQETQYF
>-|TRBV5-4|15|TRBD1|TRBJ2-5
TGTGCCAGCAGCTTGGACGAGACAGGGGGCGAGACCCAGTACTTC
CASSLDETGGETQYF
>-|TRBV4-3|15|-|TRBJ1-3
TGCGCCAGCAGCCAAGATCTGGAGGTGGGAAACACCATATATTTT
CASSQDLEVGNTIYF
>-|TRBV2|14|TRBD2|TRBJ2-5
TGTGCCAGCAGTAGAGGGACTACCCAAGAGACCCAGTACTTC
CASSRGTTQETQYF
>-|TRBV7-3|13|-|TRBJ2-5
TGTGCCAGCAGCTTAGAGTGGGGGGAGACCCAGTACTTC
CASSLEWGETQYF
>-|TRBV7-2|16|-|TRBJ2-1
TGTGCCAGCAGCTTCCGCGGGATAAGCTCCTACAATGAGCAGTTCTTC
CASSFRGISSYNEQFF
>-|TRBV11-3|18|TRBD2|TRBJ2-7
TGTGCCAGCAGCTTAGCTACTAGCGGGCCCCGAAGCTCCTACGAGCAGTACTTC
CASSLATSGPRSSYEQYF
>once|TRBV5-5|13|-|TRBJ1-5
TGTGCCAGCAGAGAGGGGGACGGTCAGCCCCAGCATTTT
CASREGDGQPQHF
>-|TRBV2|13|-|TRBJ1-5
TGTGCCAGCGCCATTGACAGCAATCAGCCCCAGCATTTT
CASAIDSNQPQHF
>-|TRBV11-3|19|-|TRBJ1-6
TGTGCCAGCAGCTTAATTGGGGTAGGGGCAGATACTTATAATTCACCCCTCCACTTT
CASSLIGVGADTYNSPLHF
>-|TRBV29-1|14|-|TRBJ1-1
TGCAGCGTTGAGAGGTCAACCATGAACACTGAAGCTTTCTTT
CSVERSTMNTEAFF
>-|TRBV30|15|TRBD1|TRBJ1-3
TGTGCCTGGAGTGTTGGGGACAGCTCTGGAAACACCATATATTTT
CAWSVGDSSGNTIYF
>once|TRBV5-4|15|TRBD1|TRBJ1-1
TGTGCCAGCAGCTCGGCCGGGACAGTGAACACTGAAGCTTTCTTT
CASSSAGTVNTEAFF
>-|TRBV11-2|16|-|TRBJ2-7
TGTGCCAGCAGCTTAGAGGTGGGCAGGGGAACCTACGAGCAGTACTTC
CASSLEVGRGTYEQYF
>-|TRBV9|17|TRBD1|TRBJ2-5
TGTGCCAGCAGCGTAGCTCCAGCAGGGGGTTCGGTGGAGACCCAGTACTTC
CASSVAPAGGSVETQYF
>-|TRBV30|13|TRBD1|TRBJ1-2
TGTGCCTGGACGGGACAGGGGGTTGATGGCTACACCTTC
CAWTGQGVDGYTF
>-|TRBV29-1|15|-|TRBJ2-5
TGCAGCGTTGACCTTAGCGGGGACAGTAAAGAGACCCAGTACTTC
CSVDLSGDSKETQYF
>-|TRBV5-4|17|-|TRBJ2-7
TGTGCCAGCAGCCCGGTCTCTAGAGACCTTGGGGACTACGAGCAGTACTTC
CASSPVSRDLGDYEQYF
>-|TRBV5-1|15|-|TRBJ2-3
TGCGCCAGCAGCGTGAGGCTAGGAGGGGCCGATACGCAGTATTTT
CASSVRLGGADTQYF
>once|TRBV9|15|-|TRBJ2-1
TGTGCCAGCAGCGTAACCGGGGGATTCGGCAATGAGCAGTTCTTC
CASSVTGGFGNEQFF
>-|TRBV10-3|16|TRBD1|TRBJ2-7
TGTGCCATCAGTGGAATCCCCACAGGGGCCTCCTACGAGCAGTACTTC
CAISGIPTGASYEQYF
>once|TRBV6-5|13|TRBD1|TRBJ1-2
TGTGCCAGCAGTTCCATACAGGGGGCAGGCTACACCTTC
CASSSIQGAGYTF
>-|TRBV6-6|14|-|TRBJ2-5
TGTGCCAGCAGCCCAGGGTTTAGCAAAGAGACCCAGTACTTC
CASSPGFSKETQYF
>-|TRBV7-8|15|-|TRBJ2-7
TGTGCCAGCAGCACCCCCGGACTCCCCACCTACGAGCAGTACTTC
CASSTPGLPTYEQYF
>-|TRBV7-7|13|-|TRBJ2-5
TGTGCTAGCAGCTTGGCCCTCGAAGAGACCCAGTACTTC
CASSLALEETQYF
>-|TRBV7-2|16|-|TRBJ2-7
TGTGCCAGCAGCTTAGTCGGACGGGGTTTGCGCTACGAGCAGTACTTC
CASSLVGRGLRYEQYF
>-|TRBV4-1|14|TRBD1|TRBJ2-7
TGCGCCAGCGGTCCCGGGGACAGGTTGGACGAGCAGTACTTC
CASGPGDRLDEQYF
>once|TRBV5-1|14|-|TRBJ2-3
TGCGCCAGCAGCTTGGCCCCAGGTGCAGATACGCAGTATTTT
CASSLAPGADTQYF
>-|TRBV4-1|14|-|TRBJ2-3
TGCGCCAGCAGCCAAGGGCTAGTCCCAGATACGCAGTATTTT
CASSQGLVPDTQYF
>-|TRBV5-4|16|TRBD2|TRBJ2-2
TGTGCCAGCAGCTTGGGCGGGAGGGCCTTAACCGGGGAGCTGTTTTTT
CASSLGGRALTGELFF